This T cell receptor (beta chain) emerged from a study of T cell repertoires in cytomegalovirus infection. V was pared by 2 bases and J by 4 bases, with 6 bases of the junction left unmatched. Germline lookup yields CDR1 DFQATT and CDR2 SNEGSKA (reference sequence). This CDR3 has 15 amino acids. TCRdb re-called the reads with MiXCR, one entry per CDR3 protein. The data contain some 440,000 distinct CDR3 sequences, about 33% of them seen just once; the ten biggest clones take up approximately 13%. This sequence was found in a human donor in good health (CMV status not recorded). Some clones in this sample may be carry-over from other donors' samples. The chain couples TRBV20-1 to TRBJ2-2, with 8 bases that match TRBD2. The sequenced sample consisted of PBMCs. Here the CDR3 DNA reads TGCAGTGCTAGACACGGGGGGGGAGTCACCGGGGAGCTGTTTTTT. It yields the protein CSARHGGGVTGELFF.